This entry is about one T cell receptor (beta chain). Time point in this sample: persistent/refractory GD, antithyroid drugs over 5 years with positive TRAb. The TCR library was prepared using RNA isolated from PBMCs. The germline V and J ends were trimmed by 3 bases and 1 base, with 12 bases remaining between them. Germline V gives CDR1 KGHSH, CDR2 LQKENI. This CDR3 has 15 residues. This sample was included in a study of regulatory T cells in long-lasting Graves disease. Building of the TCR beta libraries involved iRepertoire HTBI primers and Arm-PCR of CDR3 regions. Via MiXCR, TCRdb re-called the multiplex PCR reads, giving one row per CDR3 protein. The sample has roughly 450,000 distinct CDR3 sequences; around 24% are singletons.

The TCR was taken from a female donor with Graves disease. Material: peripheral blood mononuclear cells (PBMCs), obtained when the disease was refractory, from a patient treated with antithyroid drugs. The chain couples TRBV18 to TRBJ1-1; no reliable D call. The CDR3 is CASSPPAAQNTEAFF. The CDR3 region has the DNA TGTGCCAGCTCACCGCCCGCAGCCCAGAACACTGAAGCTTTCTTT.